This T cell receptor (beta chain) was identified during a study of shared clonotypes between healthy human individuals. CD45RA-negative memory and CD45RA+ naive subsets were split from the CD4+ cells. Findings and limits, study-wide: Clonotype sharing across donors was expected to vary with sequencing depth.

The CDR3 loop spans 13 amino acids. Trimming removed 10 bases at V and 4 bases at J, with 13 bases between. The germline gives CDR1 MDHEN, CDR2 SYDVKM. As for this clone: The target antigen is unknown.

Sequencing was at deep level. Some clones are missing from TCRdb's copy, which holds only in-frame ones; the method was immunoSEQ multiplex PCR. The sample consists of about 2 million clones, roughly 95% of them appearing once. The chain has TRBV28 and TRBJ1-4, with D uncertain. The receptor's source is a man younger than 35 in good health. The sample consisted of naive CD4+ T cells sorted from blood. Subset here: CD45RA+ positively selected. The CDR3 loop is CATSRPHNEKLFF. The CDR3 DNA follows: TGTGCCACCTCGAGACCACATAATGAAAAACTGTTTTTT.